A selection of T cell receptor beta chains follows, all from one sample in a study of shared clonotypes between healthy human individuals. Libraries were prepared by immunoSEQ multiplex PCR; TCRdb keeps only in-frame clonotypes and omits some of them. This sample has 1.5 million to 2.5 million clones; approximately 94% occur once, and the top ten carry approximately 1.2%. Sequenced input: naive CD8+ T cells sorted from blood. These TCRs come from a young man in good health. CDR3s include the opening cysteine and the closing phenylalanine or tryptophan. The D gene is left open where the match is weak. Clone sizes are given selectively: once, few, many, or a class where the clone is expanded.

d_call j_call v_call clone_size cdr3_aa cdr3_nt
TRBD2 TRBJ2-2 TRBV5-4 - CASSLGVAGSTGELFF TGTGCCAGCAGCTTAGGCGTAGCGGGAAGCACCGGGGAGCTGTTTTTT
- TRBJ2-1 TRBV4-1 - CASSQEGLSFHEQFF TGCGCCAGCAGCCAAGAAGGTCTTAGTTTCCATGAGCAGTTCTTC
- TRBJ1-1 TRBV18 - CASSPIGGMNTEAFF TGTGCCAGCTCACCGATCGGGGGAATGAACACTGAAGCTTTCTTT
TRBD2 TRBJ2-7 TRBV30 once CAWSVQGRASYEQYF TGTGCCTGGAGTGTACAAGGGAGGGCCAGCTACGAGCAGTACTTC
- TRBJ2-2 TRBV5-1 - CASSPIWSLIGELFF TGCGCCAGCAGTCCTATTTGGTCCTTGATCGGGGAGCTGTTTTTT
- TRBJ1-6 TRBV27 few CASSFGPIPNSPLHF TGTGCCAGCAGTTTCGGACCCATACCTAATTCACCCCTCCACTTT
- TRBJ2-7 TRBV23-1 - CASSHESGSYEQYF TGCGCCAGCAGTCATGAGTCGGGCTCCTACGAGCAGTACTTC
- TRBJ1-1 TRBV30 - CAWRDGTRNTEAFF TGTGCCTGGAGAGACGGGACAAGGAACACTGAAGCTTTCTTT
- TRBJ1-6 TRBV15 - CATSRDRGAPNSPLHF TGTGCCACCAGCAGAGATAGAGGAGCTCCTAATTCACCCCTCCACTTT
- TRBJ2-1 TRBV5-5 - CASSFGTVYDEQFF TGTGCCAGCAGCTTTGGGACGGTTTATGATGAGCAGTTCTTC
- TRBJ2-7 TRBV4-3 - CASSQGRNPSYEQYF TGCGCCAGCAGCCAAGGGAGGAATCCCTCCTACGAGCAGTACTTC
TRBD1 TRBJ1-2 TRBV4-1 - CASSLRQGGNYGYTF TGCGCCAGCAGCTTGCGACAGGGAGGAAACTATGGCTACACCTTC
- TRBJ2-1 TRBV7-6 - CASSLGSSYNEQFF TGTGCCAGCTCTCTAGGGAGCTCCTACAATGAGCAGTTCTTC
TRBD1 TRBJ2-7 TRBV19 - CASSIGAGGYEQYF TGTGCCAGTAGTATAGGAGCAGGGGGCTACGAGCAGTACTTC
TRBD1 TRBJ2-5 TRBV5-1 - CASSSIDRGLGETQYF TGCGCCAGCAGCTCTATAGACAGGGGGCTCGGAGAGACCCAGTACTTC
- TRBJ2-7 TRBV5-1 - CASSFNYREASYEQYF TGCGCCAGCAGCTTCAATTACAGGGAGGCCTCCTACGAGCAGTACTTC
- TRBJ2-1 TRBV5-8 - CASSLIGNPSYNEQFF TGTGCCAGCAGCTTGATAGGAAATCCCTCTTACAATGAGCAGTTCTTC
- TRBJ1-4 TRBV5-6 - CASSLALQGIAEKLFF TGTGCCAGCAGCTTGGCTCTGCAGGGGATTGCTGAAAAACTGTTTTTT
- TRBJ2-2 TRBV5-6 - CASSFGENTGELFF TGTGCCAGCAGCTTCGGTGAAAACACCGGGGAGCTGTTTTTT
- TRBJ1-2 TRBV7-8 - CASSLGDWVGYTF TGTGCCAGCAGCTTAGGTGACTGGGTGGGCTACACCTTC
TRBD2 TRBJ2-6 TRBV19 once CASSIELAGGPRANVLTF TGTGCCAGTAGTATAGAACTAGCGGGGGGGCCAAGGGCCAACGTCCTGACTTTC
- TRBJ1-2 TRBV30 - CAWSVLSSGYTF TGTGCCTGGAGTGTATTGAGTAGTGGCTACACCTTC
TRBD1 TRBJ1-3 TRBV4-1 - CASSQLRTGQGSGNTIYF TGCGCCAGCAGCCAACTCAGGACAGGGCAGGGCTCTGGAAACACCATATATTTT
- TRBJ2-2 TRBV27 once CASSLYGFLGAGELFF TGTGCCAGCAGTCTCTACGGGTTTTTAGGGGCCGGGGAGCTGTTTTTT
- TRBJ2-7 TRBV27 - CASSWGPGGYEQYF TGTGCCAGCAGTTGGGGGCCCGGGGGCTACGAGCAGTACTTC
TRBD1 TRBJ2-2 TRBV27 - CASSLIGTGATGELFF TGTGCCAGCAGTTTAATAGGGACAGGGGCCACCGGGGAGCTGTTTTTT
- TRBJ2-7 TRBV7-2 once CASSLGPPYEQYF TGTGCCAGCAGCTTGGGGCCTCCCTACGAGCAGTACTTC
- TRBJ2-7 TRBV4-1 - CASSQAALAPYEQYF TGCGCCAGCAGCCAAGCAGCCCTAGCGCCCTACGAGCAGTACTTC
- TRBJ1-2 TRBV27 - CASPGQLVAPYGYTF TGTGCCAGCCCGGGTCAACTCGTGGCCCCCTATGGCTACACCTTC
- TRBJ2-4 TRBV13 - CASSPSAHKGDIQYF TGTGCCAGCAGCCCTAGCGCTCATAAAGGTGACATTCAGTACTTC
TRBD1 TRBJ2-7 TRBV7-3 - CASSATGGEYEQYF TGTGCCAGCAGCGCCACAGGGGGTGAATACGAGCAGTACTTC
- TRBJ1-2 TRBV25-1 - CASSESGGINYGYTF TGTGCCAGCAGTGAATCGGGCGGAATAAACTATGGCTACACCTTC
- TRBJ2-4 TRBV28 - CASSLAGARIQYF TGTGCCAGCAGTTTGGCCGGCGCTCGCATTCAGTACTTC
- TRBJ2-7 TRBV27 - CASSSSLDRIDEQYF TGTGCCAGCAGTTCAAGCTTGGACAGAATAGACGAGCAGTACTTC
- TRBJ1-5 TRBV10-2 - CASSSGENQPQHF TGCGCCAGCAGTTCAGGGGAGAATCAGCCCCAGCATTTT
- TRBJ2-7 TRBV27 - CASSLAGTVAYEQYF TGTGCCAGCAGTTTAGCCGGGACGGTAGCCTACGAGCAGTACTTC
TRBD1 TRBJ1-2 TRBV7-9 once CASSLGLGQGADGYTF TGTGCCAGCAGCTTGGGCTTGGGACAGGGGGCCGATGGCTACACCTTC
- TRBJ2-1 TRBV7-6 - CASRADSYNEQFF TGTGCCAGCAGGGCTGATTCATACAATGAGCAGTTCTTC
TRBD1 TRBJ2-1 TRBV5-1 - CASSPGQGASDEQFF TGCGCCAGCAGCCCGGGACAGGGGGCTTCGGATGAGCAGTTCTTC
- TRBJ2-3 TRBV19 - CASSIIGGTDTQYF TGTGCCAGTAGTATAATTGGAGGGACAGATACGCAGTATTTT
TRBD1 TRBJ1-1 TRBV14 - CASSQAGGLAFF TGTGCCAGCAGCCAAGCAGGGGGTTTGGCTTTCTTT
TRBD1 TRBJ2-7 TRBV6-6 - CASSYSQGAKVYEQYF TGTGCCAGCAGTTACTCGCAGGGGGCGAAGGTCTACGAGCAGTACTTC
TRBD1 TRBJ1-6 TRBV27 - CASSPGQGPPHSPLHF TGTGCCAGCAGTCCAGGACAGGGGCCCCCTCATTCACCCCTCCACTTT
TRBD1 TRBJ1-4 TRBV27 - CASSWGTGGREKLFF TGTGCCAGCAGTTGGGGGACAGGGGGAAGAGAAAAACTGTTTTTT
TRBD1 TRBJ2-5 TRBV27 once CASRRQGNQETQYF TGTGCCAGCAGACGACAGGGAAACCAAGAGACCCAGTACTTC
TRBD2 TRBJ2-5 TRBV6-5 - CASGLAGGRETQYF TGTGCCAGCGGGCTAGCGGGGGGTAGAGAGACCCAGTACTTC
- TRBJ1-4 TRBV7-6 - CASSPEGPLADEKLFF TGTGCCAGCAGCCCTGAAGGGCCCTTGGCGGATGAAAAACTGTTTTTT
- TRBJ1-2 TRBV7-3 - CASSPDPNYGYTF TGTGCCAGCAGCCCCGACCCTAACTATGGCTACACCTTC
- TRBJ2-2 TRBV7-9 - CASSLESLGSFTGELFF TGTGCCAGCAGCTTAGAATCCCTCGGGAGTTTCACCGGGGAGCTGTTTTTT